One and the same sample provided the 30 T cell receptor beta chains below, sequenced in a study of shared clonotypes between healthy human individuals. Repertoires were generated with immunoSEQ multiplex PCR, while TCRdb's copy carries only in-frame clones and drops some. This repertoire shows approximately 180,000 clones, around 93% found once; its top ten account for around 0.067%. Material for sequencing was naive CD4+ T cells sorted from blood. Subset here: CD45RA+ positively selected. Source of these receptors: a woman aged 25 to 39 in good health.

This chain links TRBV29-1 with TRBJ2-3, with 10 nucleotides matching TRBD2. The trim removed 2 bases at V and 3 bases at J, leaving 5 bases unmatched. The CDR3 is 15 amino acids. The V gene's germline CDR1 is SQVTM and CDR2 ANQGSEA. CDR3 nucleotides: TGCAGCGTTGAAATAGCGGGAGGCCCTACAGATACGCAGTATTTT. Its protein product is CSVEIAGGPTDTQYF.

The rearrangement joins TRBV28 to TRBJ2-7; 12 nucleotides agree with TRBD2. CDR1 MDHEN and CDR2 SYDVKM come from the germline V gene. After removal of 2 bases from V and 7 bases from J, the junction contained 9 bases not matched to a gene. This CDR3 region has 16 residues. The CDR3 sequence: CASSLKGLAGNGEQYF. The DNA of the CDR3 is TGTGCCAGCAGTTTAAAGGGACTAGCGGGCAATGGGGAGCAGTACTTC.

The rearrangement links TRBV28 to TRBJ2-7; 14 nucleotides agree with TRBD2. V shed 5 bases and J 3 bases; nucleotides not matched to a gene: 3. Germline assignment: CDR1 MDHEN and CDR2 SYDVKM. The CDR3 consists of 15 residues. The CDR3 loop is CASSRLAGGNYEQYF. CDR3 nucleotides: TGTGCCAGCAGTCGACTAGCGGGAGGGAACTACGAGCAGTACTTC.

The V gene is TRBV18, the J gene TRBJ2-7; 8 positions match TRBD1. This CDR3 is built from 14 residues. Germline trimming cut 4 bases from V and 5 bases from J; bases unmatched to any gene: 7. Looked up from germline, CDR1 is KGHSH and CDR2 is LQKENI. In DNA form, the CDR3 reads TGTGCCAGCTCACTACGGACAGGGCTAGACGAGCAGTACTTC. Encoded protein: CASSLRTGLDEQYF.

Details on this clone: No DNA is shown, since the ends of the CDR3 on it are uncertain; the CDR3 is the one TCRdb lists. The chain is built from TRBV29-1 and TRBJ1-2. Germline assignment: CDR1 SQVTM and CDR2 ANQGSEA. A total of 12 residues make up the CDR3, ends included. The CDR3 region is CSVEGFGSGYTF.

The rearrangement joins TRBV28 to TRBJ2-3, with 10 bases identical to TRBD2. The CDR3 contains 15 residues. Germline V gene data show CDR1 as MDHEN and CDR2 as SYDVKM. With 4 bases clipped from V and 2 bases from J, the junction kept 3 bases outside the gene matches. The CDR3 sequence: CASSWTSGNTDTQYF. Here the CDR3 DNA reads TGTGCCAGCAGTTGGACTAGCGGCAACACAGATACGCAGTATTTT.

In DNA form, the CDR3 reads TGTGCCAGCAGCTTCGAAGGTGATCGGCGGTTGTATGGCTACACCTTC. It translates to CASSFEGDRRLYGYTF. The chain is built from TRBV5-4 and TRBJ1-2; D remains ambiguous. Germline V lookup: CDR1 SGHNT, CDR2 YYREEE (reference sequence). V was shortened by 2 bases and J by 5 bases, with 19 bases between the two germline ends. The CDR3 contains 16 residues.

This chain uses TRBV6-1 with TRBJ1-4; D remains ambiguous. Trimming removed 8 bases from V and 4 bases from J, with 5 bases in between. This CDR3 region has 11 residues. CDR1 is MNHNS and CDR2 is SASEGT in the germline V gene. As DNA, the CDR3 is TGTGCCAGCTTCAATAATGAAAAACTGTTTTTT. This translates into CASFNNEKLFF.

The rearrangement joins TRBV5-6 to TRBJ2-1; 7 bases are shared with TRBD2. The germline CDR1 and CDR2 sequences are SGHDT and YYEEEE. V lost 6 bases and J lost 8; bases outside the gene matches: 8. The length of the CDR3 is 13 residues. CDR3 sequence: CASNLPGGDEQFF. Here the CDR3 DNA reads TGTGCCAGCAACCTGCCGGGAGGCGATGAGCAGTTCTTC. The variable domain in full, completed from reference TRBV5-6 and TRBJ2-1, reads DAGVTQSPTHLIKTRGQQVTLRCSPKSGHDTVSWYQQALGQGPQFIFQYYEEEERQRGNFPDRFSGHQFPNYSSELNVNALLLGDSALYLCASNLPGGDEQFFGPGTRLTVL.

This clone came up a few times. The CDR3 spells CSVDMAYEQYF. In DNA form, the CDR3 reads TGCAGCGTTGACATGGCCTACGAGCAGTACTTC. The chain employs TRBV29-1 and TRBJ2-7; D is undetermined. The CDR3 length is 11 residues. Trimming took 3 bases from V and 2 from J, leaving 5 bases between them. Germline CDR1 is SQVTM and CDR2 is ANQGSEA.

This clone was seen just once. The chain combines TRBV7-6 with TRBJ1-5; D possibly corresponds to TRBD1 (6 bases). Trimming took 5 bases from V and 7 from J, leaving 12 bases between them. In germline, CDR1 is SGHVS, CDR2 FNYEAQ. The CDR3 consists of 13 residues. For the CDR3, the DNA is TGTGCCAGCAGCGGACCAGGGGTCCAGCCCCAGCATTTT. Residues: CASSGPGVQPQHF.

The chain has TRBV29-1 and TRBJ2-7; D gene uncertain. Germline V gives CDR1 SQVTM, CDR2 ANQGSEA. CDR3 length: 13 residues. V gave up 6 bases and J gave up 2 bases, with 14 bases separating them. The CDR3, as DNA: TGCAGCGTAAGACGGCCTTTGACCTACGAGCAGTACTTC. Translated: CSVRRPLTYEQYF.

The rearrangement links TRBV7-8 to TRBJ2-1; 11 nucleotides align to TRBD2. V lost 5 bases, J lost 7 bases, and 16 bases stayed unmatched. CDR3 size: 18 residues. Germline assignment: CDR1 SGHVS and CDR2 FQNEAQ. CDR3 sequence (DNA): TGTGCCAGCAGCAACCCCGCAATACTAGCGGGAGTAAGGAATGAGCAGTTCTTC. This gives the protein CASSNPAILAGVRNEQFF.

The chain recombines TRBV19 with TRBJ2-7; 12 bases fit TRBD2. CDR3 size: 14 residues. Trimming cost V 4 bases and J 5 bases; bases outside gene matches: 3. Germline CDR1 is LNHDA and CDR2 is SQIVND (reference sequence). CDR3 nucleotide sequence: TGTGCCAGTAGTACACGACTAGCGGGAGACGAGCAGTACTTC. Translating it yields CASSTRLAGDEQYF.

This chain joins TRBV7-9 and TRBJ2-6; no definite D call. The V end was cut by 5 bases, the J end by 2 bases, with 7 bases between. This CDR3 region has 14 residues. The germline CDR1 and CDR2 sequences are SEHNR and FQNEAQ (reference sequence). The CDR3 protein is CASSRNPGANVLTF. The CDR3 DNA is TGTGCCAGCAGCAGGAACCCTGGGGCCAACGTCCTGACTTTC. The complete variable domain, with remaining parts taken from reference TRBV7-9 and TRBJ2-6, reads DTGVSQNPRHKITKRGQNVTFRCDPISEHNRLYWYRQTLGQGPEFLTYFQNEAQLEKSRLLSDRFSAERPKGSFSTLEIQRTEQGDSAMYLCASSRNPGANVLTFGAGSRLTVL.

The CDR3 DNA reads as TGTGCCAGCGGCAGGGATCCCTTCCTCTTTGCCGACACCTTC. Translation: CASGRDPFLFADTF. This chain links TRBV11-2 with TRBJ1-2, with a possible D match to TRBD1 (5 bases). The germline V gene encodes CDR1 SGHAT and CDR2 FQNNGV. Trimming left V 8 bases short and J 12 bases short, with 25 bases between. There are 14 residues in the CDR3. Full variable domain (missing parts from reference TRBV11-2 and TRBJ1-2): EAGVAQSPRYKIIEKRQSVAFWCNPISGHATLYWYQQILGQGPKLLIQFQNNGVVDDSQLPKDRFSAERLKGVDSTLKIQPAKLEDSAVYLCASGRDPFLFADTFGSGTRLTVV.

The chain combines TRBV7-2 with TRBJ1-6; D is unclear. This CDR3 contains 12 residues. CDR1 and CDR2 (germline): SGHTA, FQGNSA. V was shortened by 1 base and J by 9 bases, with 4 bases between the two germline ends. This CDR3 is CASSLEPSPLHF. The CDR3 bases are TGTGCCAGCAGCTTAGAACCTTCACCCCTCCACTTT. The full variable domain, its missing parts supplied by reference TRBV7-2 and TRBJ1-6, is GAGVSQSPSNKVTEKGKDVELRCDPISGHTALYWYRQSLGQGLEFLIYFQGNSAPDKSGLPSDRFSAERTGGSVSTLTIQRTQQEDSAVYLCASSLEPSPLHFGNGTRLTVT.

The gene calls are TRBV4-1 and TRBJ2-2, with D unclear. Germline V gene data show CDR1 as MGHRA and CDR2 as YSYEKL. The CDR3 spans 12 residues. The germline V and J ends were trimmed by 2 bases and 5 bases, with 3 bases remaining between them. As DNA, the CDR3 is TGCGCCAGCAGCCAACGGACCGGGGAGCTGTTTTTT. Protein sequence: CASSQRTGELFF.

The chain employs TRBV7-9 and TRBJ1-1; a weak D match, TRBD1 (5 bases). Germline CDR1 reads SEHNR; CDR2 reads FQNEAQ (reference sequence). The CDR3 is 14 residues long. V was shortened by 2 bases and J by 4 bases, with 11 bases between the two germline ends. The DNA of the CDR3 is TGTGCCAGCAGCTTACGTCAGGGAAGCACTGAAGCTTTCTTT. Translation: CASSLRQGSTEAFF.

The chain's CDR3 is CASSYSRGGYEQYF. The CDR3 DNA reads TGTGCCAGCAGTTACTCCCGCGGGGGCTACGAGCAGTACTTC. The V and J genes are TRBV6-6 and TRBJ2-5; 7 nucleotides align to TRBD2. The DNA end is more similar to TRBJ2-7, so the J call may be wrong. The length of the CDR3 is 14 residues. In germline, CDR1 is MNHNY, CDR2 SVGAGI (reference sequence).

The J gene is TRBJ2-5, the V gene TRBV14; D gene ambiguous. The end of the DNA aligns better with TRBJ2-7, so the J call may be wrong. Looked up from germline, CDR1 is SGHDN and CDR2 is FVKESK. The CDR3 has 12 residues. The CDR3, as DNA: TGTGCCAGCAGCCAAGGCCCATTCGAGCAGTACTTC. Its translation: CASSQGPFEQYF.

This rearrangement joins TRBV30 to TRBJ1-2, with D unresolved. V lost 0 bases, J lost 8 bases, and 16 bases lay in between. The CDR3 runs to 14 residues. Looked up from germline, CDR1 is GTSNPN and CDR2 is SVGIG (reference sequence). The CDR3 region is CAWSVLRASDGYTF. Written as DNA, the CDR3 is TGTGCCTGGAGTGTACTGAGGGCCTCGGACGGCTACACCTTC.

This clone has only one observation. V and J are TRBV5-1 and TRBJ2-7, with TRBD1 matching 12 bases. Trimming cost V 0 bases and J 6 bases; bases outside gene matches: 4. Germline lookup yields CDR1 SGHRS and CDR2 YFSETQ. This CDR3 contains 15 residues. This chain's CDR3 is CASSLAGTGGSEQYF. In nucleotides, the CDR3 is TGCGCCAGCAGCTTGGCAGGGACAGGGGGCAGCGAGCAGTACTTC.

The chain joins TRBV7-9 to TRBJ2-5, with TRBD2 matching over 12 bases. The DNA matches TRBJ2-7 better at its end, which makes the J call doubtful. The CDR3 covers 16 residues. Germline V gene data show CDR1 as SEHNR and CDR2 as FQNEAQ (reference sequence). The CDR3, as DNA: TGTGCCAGCAGCTCCTCCGGGCTAGCGGGAGGGGGCGAGCAGTACTTC. It specifies CASSSSGLAGGGEQYF.

The chain joins TRBV23-1 to TRBJ2-5; D not resolved. The end of the DNA fits TRBJ2-7 better, so the J call may be wrong. TRBV23-1 is an ORF for which the function is uncertain. The CDR3 contains 12 residues. CDR3: CASSTPPYEQYF. For the CDR3, the DNA is TGCGCCAGCAGTACCCCGCCCTACGAGCAGTACTTC.

This chain links TRBV7-9 with TRBJ1-4, with D perhaps TRBD1 (6 bases). V lost 3 bases and J lost 6, with 8 bases in between. CDR1 is SEHNR, CDR2 FQNEAQ, per germline (reference sequence). The CDR3 contains 13 residues. Here the CDR3 DNA reads TGTGCCAGCAGCTTGACAGGAGATGAAAAACTGTTTTTT. Amino acid sequence: CASSLTGDEKLFF.

The chain joins TRBV10-3 to TRBJ2-7, with TRBD1 matching over 7 bases. CDR1 ENHRY and CDR2 SYGVKD come from the germline V gene. The CDR3 runs to 15 residues. V lost 7 bases, J lost 6 bases, and 15 bases stayed unmatched. CDR3 in DNA: TGTGCCATCAAAGAGTTCGCAGGGGGTTTGGTCGAGCAGTACTTC. Translation gives CAIKEFAGGLVEQYF.

The chain joins TRBV29-1 to TRBJ2-3; D gene unclear. The V gene lost 7 bases and the J gene lost 6 bases, with 17 bases spanning the gap. This CDR3 spans 13 amino acids. CDR1 SQVTM and CDR2 ANQGSEA come from the germline V gene. The CDR3 sequence is CSGAVPPRDTQYF. CDR3 bases: TGCAGCGGGGCAGTTCCCCCGCGGGATACGCAGTATTTT.

The V gene is TRBV11-2, the J gene TRBJ2-5; maybe TRBD2 (5 bases). CDR1 is SGHAT and CDR2 is FQNNGV in the germline V gene. This CDR3 has 17 amino acids. The ends were cut back, 5 bases at V and 5 bases at J, with 24 bases in the middle. In DNA form, the CDR3 reads TGTGCCAGCAGCCTCGGGGTCGGTGGAATAATAGGGGAGACCCAGTACTTC. It codes for CASSLGVGGIIGETQYF.

This rearrangement joins TRBV7-9 to TRBJ2-5; TRBD1 agrees at 10 bases. The germline V gene has CDR1 SEHNR and CDR2 FQNEAQ (reference sequence). The CDR3 has 16 amino acids. V was clipped by 5 bases and J by 5 bases; unmatched bases: 11. The CDR3 DNA reads TGTGCCAGCAGCGGGTTTAAGGACAGGGGGAGGGAGACCCAGTACTTC. Protein product: CASSGFKDRGRETQYF.